The rows below give T cell receptor beta chains drawn from one sample of a study of shared clonotypes between healthy human individuals. Clones were read by immunoSEQ multiplex PCR, and TCRdb kept only the in-frame ones, dropping some. Of 1,400,000 or so clones detected, 98% appear once; the ten largest clones hold around 0.33%. Specimen: naive CD4+ T cells sorted from blood. The source of these receptors is a man younger than 40 in good health. The CDR3 runs from the conserved cysteine through the conserved F or W. D genes are given only for firm matches. A clone size is listed for some rows: how often the clone was seen (once, few, many), or a class if it is expanded.

d_gene,v_gene,abundance,j_gene,CDR3nt,CDR3aa
TRBD1,TRBV9,.,TRBJ1-3,TGTGCCAGCAGCGCGGGACAGGTTTTCACTGGAAACACCATATATTTT,CASSAGQVFTGNTIYF
.,TRBV23-1,.,TRBJ1-1,TGCGCCATCACAGGGACTGAAGCTTTCTTT,CAITGTEAFF
TRBD1,TRBV7-9,.,TRBJ1-2,TGTGCCAGCAGCTTAACCCAGGGGGCTAACTATGGCTACACCTTC,CASSLTQGANYGYTF
.,TRBV9,.,TRBJ2-1,TGTGCCAGCAGCACAACAATCTCCTACAATGAGCAGTTCTTC,CASSTTISYNEQFF
.,TRBV20-1,once,TRBJ2-3,TGCAGTGCTGGAATCACAGATACGCAGTATTTT,CSAGITDTQYF
.,TRBV25-1,.,TRBJ1-2,TGTGCCAGCAGTGAGCCTGCTTACAACTATGGCTACACCTTC,CASSEPAYNYGYTF
.,TRBV18,.,TRBJ2-5,TGTGCCAGCTCATCCAAGACAGAGGGGGAGACCCAGTACTTC,CASSSKTEGETQYF
.,TRBV5-1,.,TRBJ2-6,TGCGCCAGCAGCTTGGCCGGGGCCAACGTCCTGACTTTC,CASSLAGANVLTF
.,TRBV4-2,.,TRBJ2-7,TGTGCCAGCAGCCAAGAAGGCAGGGGATGGTACGAGCAGTACTTC,CASSQEGRGWYEQYF
.,TRBV6-1,.,TRBJ2-7,TGTGCCAGCAGAGATTACGAGCAGTACTTC,CASRDYEQYF
.,TRBV29-1,.,TRBJ2-3,TGCAGCGCGGGCCGGGCGGGAAGCACAGATACGCAGTATTTT,CSAGRAGSTDTQYF
TRBD1,TRBV11-2,.,TRBJ1-1,TGTGCCAGCAGTCTGACAGGGGGGAACACTGAAGCTTTCTTT,CASSLTGGNTEAFF
TRBD2,TRBV28,once,TRBJ2-5,TGTGCCAGCAGTTCCCGGACTAGCGCCCAAGAGACCCAGTACTTC,CASSSRTSAQETQYF
.,TRBV6-6,.,TRBJ2-7,TGTGCCAGCAGCCTCGGGCCCTCGCGCTACGAGCAGTACTTC,CASSLGPSRYEQYF
.,TRBV6-4,.,TRBJ2-2,TGTGCCAGCATGCGAGCCGTAGGGGCCGGGGAGCTGTTTTTT,CASMRAVGAGELFF
.,TRBV28,.,TRBJ2-7,TGTGCCAGCAGAAGAGGGGGGGCAGGGGAGCAGTACTTC,CASRRGGAGEQYF
.,TRBV20-1,.,TRBJ2-7,TGCAGTGCTAAGGGGGGAAACGAGCAGTACTTC,CSAKGGNEQYF
.,TRBV5-1,.,TRBJ2-6,TGCGCCAGCAGCTTAATCCCGGACTCTGGGGCCAACGTCCTGACTTTC,CASSLIPDSGANVLTF
.,TRBV4-1,.,TRBJ2-1,TGCGCCAGCAGCCAAGAAGCGACGAGTAGCTCCTACAATGAGCAGTTCTTC,CASSQEATSSSYNEQFF
TRBD2,TRBV7-8,.,TRBJ2-3,TGTGCCAGCAGCCTGGGACTAGCGGGAGGCGATACGCAGTATTTT,CASSLGLAGGDTQYF